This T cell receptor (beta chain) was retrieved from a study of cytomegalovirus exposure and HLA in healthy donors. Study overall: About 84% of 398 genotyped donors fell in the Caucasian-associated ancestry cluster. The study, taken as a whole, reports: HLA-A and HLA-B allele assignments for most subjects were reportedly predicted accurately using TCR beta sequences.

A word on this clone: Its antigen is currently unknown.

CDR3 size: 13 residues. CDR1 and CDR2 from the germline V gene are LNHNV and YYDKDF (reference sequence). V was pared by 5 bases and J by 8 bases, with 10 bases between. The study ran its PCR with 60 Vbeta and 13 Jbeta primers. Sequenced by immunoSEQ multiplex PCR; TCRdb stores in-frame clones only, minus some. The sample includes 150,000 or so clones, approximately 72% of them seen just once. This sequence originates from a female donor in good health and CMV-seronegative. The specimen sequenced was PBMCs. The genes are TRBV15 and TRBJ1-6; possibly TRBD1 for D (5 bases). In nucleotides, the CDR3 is TGTGCCACCAGCGTAACAGGAGATTCACCCCTCCACTTT. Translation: CATSVTGDSPLHF.